This T cell receptor beta chain was sequenced in a study of T cell responses to AZD1222 COVID-19 vaccine (dated by TCRdb to about 2021). With regard to the full study: AZD1222 recipients given second doses at about 4 weeks or at about 12 weeks were pooled, since spike-specific TCR depth and breadth were not found to differ between the two schedules. Trial participants were enrolled into age subgroups of 18-55, 56-69 and 70-plus years, which contained around 140, 26 and 57 TCR-sequenced participants, respectively. A total of approximately 230 trial participants underwent TCR sequencing, of whom 200 to 220 received two doses of AZD1222 and some 26 received two doses of the MenACWY control vaccine.

Broad study findings and their caveats: Reportedly, almost half of the unique spike-specific TCRs recognized epitopes lying outside the regions that are mutated in the B.1.351 and B.1.1.7 variants. The whole spike protein was spanned by vaccine-associated CD4 TCRs, and dominant responses were seen in regions 160-218 and 743-854. Participants were mostly white British and included more females than males, and it was suggested by the authors that clonal diversity may have been underestimated. Because no day 14 peak-response samples were available, the repertoires could be characterized only after the peak T cell response. Spike-specific TCR breadth and depth rose significantly after two AZD1222 doses compared with day 0 and with MenACWY recipients. The 56-69-year group was small, and its depth increase did not reach significance, likely because of low power. Conclusions about previously exposed vaccinees are limited because only a handful of AZD1222 recipients were SARS-CoV-2 seropositive at baseline.

Of note for this clone: This receptor's antigen is unknown. Qualities for individual bases were not recorded, and no much larger clone is one base off.

The CDR3 regions of human TCRbeta chains were analyzed by immunosequencing. Concerning the study's data processing: TCRs in the repertoires were matched against a reference library of SARS-CoV-2-specific TCRs that had been generated with the MIRA antigen-specificity platform. Breadth was defined as the fraction of unique TCRs that were SARS-CoV-2-associated, and depth was defined as the fraction of total T cells that were SARS-CoV-2-associated. Using the MIRA data, each spike-specific TCR was mapped to the spike region that the TCR reacts to and placed in a CD4 or CD8 class. Log10-transformed breadth and depth values were compared by one-way ANOVA with Sidak's multiple comparisons tests. Held by TCRdb, this immuneACCESS table contains in-frame sequences only and omits some clones. Under half of the omission traces to an unresolved V gene where checked; the cause of the rest is unknown. The V and J calls and clone size are taken from that table; D and trimming were inferred from the DNA. This sample lists fewer than 150,000 clones; roughly 88% were detected once. The top ten clonotypes cover approximately 5.9% of the sample.

Reading from cysteine to phenylalanine, the CDR3 counts 11 amino acids. Left in the record is the CDR3 DNA by itself, 33 bases read in frame from the first base. CDR1 is given as SEHNR and CDR2 as FQNEAQ, both from the germline V gene (reference sequence). Relative to germline, V is 5 bases shorter and J is 9 bases shorter, with 10 bases between their ends. In light of the paper, this sample's time point label describes: baseline before first vaccination. Vaccinee samples were obtained from the UK trials COV001 and COV002, which included a single-blind randomized controlled phase 2/3 trial of AZD1222 (ChAdOx1 nCoV-19) in healthy adults. For TCRbeta chain sequencing, PBMC samples from trial participants were taken at day 0 and at day 28 after the second dose.

The receptor's source is an adult in good health. The chain joins TRBV7-9 to TRBJ2-5, with no D gene named confidently. The sequences come from peripheral blood, collected on day 0 of AZD1222 vaccination. The nucleotide sequence is given as TGTGCCAGCAGCACAAAGTTGGCCCAGTACTTC. The resulting protein is CASSTKLAQYF.